Listed below are T cell receptor beta chains from one sample, sequenced in a study of T cell responses to AZD1222 COVID-19 vaccine. The method was immunoSEQ multiplex PCR; TCRdb's version includes in-frame clones alone and lacks a portion of them. The sample gives 150,000 to 200,000 clones, about 95% of which show up once; approximately 0.6% is in the top ten. The sequencing used peripheral blood, collected on day 0 of AZD1222 vaccination. These receptors were obtained from an adult in good health. Both conserved end residues are part of each CDR3. The D gene is left open where the match is weak. A row's size may be missing; if present it is once, few, many or a size class.

j_call: TRBJ2-1
d_call: TRBD2
clone_size: -
v_call: TRBV6-5
cdr3_nt: TGTGCCAGCACCCAACTGAGACTAGCGAACAATGAGCAGTTCTTC
cdr3_aa: CASTQLRLANNEQFF

j_call: TRBJ2-7
d_call: -
clone_size: -
v_call: TRBV5-5
cdr3_nt: TGTGCCAGCAGCGCCTCGGGCGAGCAGTACTTC
cdr3_aa: CASSASGEQYF

j_call: TRBJ1-5
d_call: -
clone_size: -
v_call: TRBV28
cdr3_nt: TGTGCCAGCAGTTTGGGTTTCGGCGGCAATCAGCCCCAGCATTTT
cdr3_aa: CASSLGFGGNQPQHF

j_call: TRBJ2-3
d_call: -
clone_size: -
v_call: TRBV24-1
cdr3_nt: TGTGCCACCAGTGATTTGTCGGGGGACACAGATACGCAGTATTTT
cdr3_aa: CATSDLSGDTDTQYF

j_call: TRBJ2-2
d_call: -
clone_size: -
v_call: TRBV10-1
cdr3_nt: TGCGCCAGCAGTGAAGAGTTGGTAGCCCCGAACACCGGGGAGCTGTTTTTT
cdr3_aa: CASSEELVAPNTGELFF

j_call: TRBJ1-1
d_call: TRBD1
clone_size: -
v_call: TRBV10-1
cdr3_nt: TGCGCCAGCAGCAGGACAGGGGAACCTGAAGCTTTCTTT
cdr3_aa: CASSRTGEPEAFF

j_call: TRBJ2-1
d_call: -
clone_size: -
v_call: TRBV7-3
cdr3_nt: TGTGCCAGCAGCTTAAGTCTGGGTGAGCAGTTCTTC
cdr3_aa: CASSLSLGEQFF

j_call: TRBJ2-1
d_call: TRBD2
clone_size: -
v_call: TRBV5-8
cdr3_nt: TGTGCCAGCAGCTTGAACGGGGGGACCTACAATGAGCAGTTCTTC
cdr3_aa: CASSLNGGTYNEQFF

j_call: TRBJ1-2
d_call: -
clone_size: -
v_call: TRBV15
cdr3_nt: TGTGCCACCAGCAGAGAATCGGTTGGTGGCTACACCTTC
cdr3_aa: CATSRESVGGYTF

j_call: TRBJ2-5
d_call: -
clone_size: -
v_call: TRBV2
cdr3_nt: TGTGCCAGCAGTGCTAGGGAGACCCAGTACTTC
cdr3_aa: CASSARETQYF

j_call: TRBJ1-2
d_call: -
clone_size: -
v_call: TRBV20-1
cdr3_nt: TGCAGTGCTAGAGACAACGGACAACACTTC
cdr3_aa: CSARDNGQHF

j_call: TRBJ1-5
d_call: TRBD1
clone_size: -
v_call: TRBV6-5
cdr3_nt: TGTGCCAGCACAACAGGGGAGGGCAATCAGCCCCAGCATTTT
cdr3_aa: CASTTGEGNQPQHF

j_call: TRBJ1-5
d_call: TRBD1
clone_size: -
v_call: TRBV5-1
cdr3_nt: TGCGCCAGCAGCTTGGCCTGGGGACAGGCCGTCTCAGCCCAGCATTTT
cdr3_aa: CASSLAWGQAVSAQHF

j_call: TRBJ1-2
d_call: -
clone_size: -
v_call: TRBV6-5
cdr3_nt: TGTGCCAGCAGTATAAGAGGGGATGGCTACACCTTC
cdr3_aa: CASSIRGDGYTF

j_call: TRBJ2-1
d_call: -
clone_size: -
v_call: TRBV3-1/TRBV3-2
cdr3_nt: TGTGCCAGCAGCCAAGATTCTTTCGGCTACAATGAGCAGTTCTTC
cdr3_aa: CASSQDSFGYNEQFF

j_call: TRBJ2-7
d_call: -
clone_size: -
v_call: TRBV20-1
cdr3_nt: TGCAGTGCTCGGAGGGACTACGAGCAGTACTTC
cdr3_aa: CSARRDYEQYF

j_call: TRBJ1-2
d_call: -
clone_size: -
v_call: TRBV28
cdr3_nt: TGTGCCAGCAGTTCCAGCCTTATTGGGGGAAGTTTTGGTGTCTACACCTTC
cdr3_aa: CASSSSLIGGSFGVYTF

j_call: TRBJ2-2
d_call: -
clone_size: -
v_call: TRBV7-2
cdr3_nt: TGTGCCAGCAGCTTACTGGGGTCCGGGGAGCTGTTTTTT
cdr3_aa: CASSLLGSGELFF

j_call: TRBJ2-5
d_call: -
clone_size: once
v_call: TRBV29-1
cdr3_nt: TGCAGCGTCGAGGGCCCCTGGACCCAGTACTTC
cdr3_aa: CSVEGPWTQYF

j_call: TRBJ1-1
d_call: -
clone_size: -
v_call: TRBV5-8
cdr3_nt: TGTGCCAGCACGAGCGGCGGTATATCTGAAGCTTTCTTT
cdr3_aa: CASTSGGISEAFF

j_call: TRBJ1-4
d_call: -
clone_size: once
v_call: TRBV5-8
cdr3_nt: TGTGCCAGCAGCTTTGGTACAGGGTTTAATGAAAAACTGTTTTTT
cdr3_aa: CASSFGTGFNEKLFF

j_call: TRBJ1-1
d_call: -
clone_size: -
v_call: TRBV10-3
cdr3_nt: TGTGCCATCGGGAGGGCGGTGAACACTGAAGCTTTCTTT
cdr3_aa: CAIGRAVNTEAFF

j_call: TRBJ2-3
d_call: -
clone_size: -
v_call: TRBV4-2
cdr3_nt: TGTGCCAGCAGCCAACTTGGAACAGATACGCAGTATTTT
cdr3_aa: CASSQLGTDTQYF

j_call: TRBJ1-5
d_call: -
clone_size: -
v_call: TRBV7-9
cdr3_nt: TGTGCCAGCAGCACAGAGGGAAATCAGCCCCAGCATTTT
cdr3_aa: CASSTEGNQPQHF

j_call: TRBJ2-2
d_call: -
clone_size: -
v_call: TRBV28
cdr3_nt: TGTGCCAGCAGGGCAGGGACTCTCTTAGGCGGGGAGCTGTTTTTT
cdr3_aa: CASRAGTLLGGELFF

j_call: TRBJ2-7
d_call: -
clone_size: -
v_call: TRBV28
cdr3_nt: TGTGCCAGCAGTCCTACTAAAGAGCAGTACTTC
cdr3_aa: CASSPTKEQYF

j_call: TRBJ1-6
d_call: TRBD1
clone_size: -
v_call: TRBV27
cdr3_nt: TGTGCCAGCAGTTTCCGACAGGGGGTTTCACCCCTCCACTTT
cdr3_aa: CASSFRQGVSPLHF